This T cell receptor (beta chain) was retrieved from a study of human T cells and chemical hapten exposure. The authors extracted total RNA from unfractionated whole blood. Each cDNA molecule in the library carried unique molecular identifiers. In the original workflow: The median was roughly 100,000 TCRs per sample, ranging 23,224 to 690,600. Each CDR3 protein is one row after TCRdb ran MiXCR on the 5' RACE reads. It is TCRdb's table, rather than the study itself, that gives the V and J calls and clone size. The repertoire holds approximately 140,000 distinct CDR3 sequences, with about 4% as singletons. In this sample, this clonotype turned up many times. Its target is unknown. Broader study findings: DPC sensitization did not alter TCRs above 1 in 1000 frequency.

The clonotype comes from a female donor in good health.

The CDR3 is CASSQSGKNPDTQYF. The CDR3 region has the DNA TGTGCCAGCAGCCAATCGGGAAAAAACCCAGATACGCAGTATTTT. The genes are TRBV14 and TRBJ2-3; a possible D gene is TRBD2 (5 bases). Germline V gives CDR1 SGHDN, CDR2 FVKESK. The CDR3 consists of 15 residues. V lost 2 bases, J lost 4 bases, and 13 bases lay in between.